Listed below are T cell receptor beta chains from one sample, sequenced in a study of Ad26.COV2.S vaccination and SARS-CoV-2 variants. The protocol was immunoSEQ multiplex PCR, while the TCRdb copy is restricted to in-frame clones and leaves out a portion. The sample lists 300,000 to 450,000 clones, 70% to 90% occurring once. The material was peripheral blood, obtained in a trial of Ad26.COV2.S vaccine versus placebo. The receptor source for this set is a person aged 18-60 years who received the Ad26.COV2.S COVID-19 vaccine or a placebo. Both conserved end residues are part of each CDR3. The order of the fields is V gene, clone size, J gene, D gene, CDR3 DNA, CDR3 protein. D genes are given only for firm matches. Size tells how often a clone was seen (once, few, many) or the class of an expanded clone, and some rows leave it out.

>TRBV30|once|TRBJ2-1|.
TGTGCCTGGAGGGATCTCTCCTACAATGAGCAGTTCTTC
CAWRDLSYNEQFF
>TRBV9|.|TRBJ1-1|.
TGTGCCAGCAGCGGGACGGATAGTACTGAAGCTTTCTTT
CASSGTDSTEAFF
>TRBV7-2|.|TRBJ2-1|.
TGTGCCAGCAGCTTCCGCGGGGGCACCTACAATGAGCAGTTCTTC
CASSFRGGTYNEQFF
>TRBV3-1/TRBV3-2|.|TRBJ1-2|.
TGTGCCAGCAGCCTCAGGATTCAAAGAGGCTACACCTTC
CASSLRIQRGYTF
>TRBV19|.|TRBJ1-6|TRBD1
TGTGCCAGTAGTCTACGACAGGGACTAAATTCACCCCTCCACTTT
CASSLRQGLNSPLHF
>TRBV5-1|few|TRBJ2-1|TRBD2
TGCGCCAGCAGCTTGGGTACTAGCGGATTTACCAATGAGCAGTTCTTC
CASSLGTSGFTNEQFF
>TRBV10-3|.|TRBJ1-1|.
TGTGCCATCACCCCCCGAGAGGGAACGAACACTGAAGCTTTCTTT
CAITPREGTNTEAFF
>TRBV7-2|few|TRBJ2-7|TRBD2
TGTGCCAGCAGCGCAGCTAGCGGGAGTTGGAACGAGCAGTACTTC
CASSAASGSWNEQYF
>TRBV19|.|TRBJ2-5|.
TGTGCCAGTAGCCCCGGCGCATGGGGGCGGGGGGAGACCCAGTACTTC
CASSPGAWGRGETQYF
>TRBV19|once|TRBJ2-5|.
TGTGCCAGTAGTGTCACCAACAGGGCGGTGTTTAAGGAGACCCAGTACTTC
CASSVTNRAVFKETQYF
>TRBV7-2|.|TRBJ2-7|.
TGTGCCAGCAGCGATGTCTACGAGCAGTACTTC
CASSDVYEQYF
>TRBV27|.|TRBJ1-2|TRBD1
TGTGCCAGCAGTTTAACAGGGGGGGATGGCTACACCTTC
CASSLTGGDGYTF
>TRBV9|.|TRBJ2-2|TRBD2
TGTGCCACCTCACCCCAGACTAGCCCGAACACCGGGGAGCTGTTTTTT
CATSPQTSPNTGELFF
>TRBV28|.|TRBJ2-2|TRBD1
TGTGCCAGCAGACAACCACCGGGACAGGGACGGGGGAACACCGGGGAGCTGTTTTTT
CASRQPPGQGRGNTGELFF
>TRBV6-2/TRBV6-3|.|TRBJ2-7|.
TGTGCCAGCAGTTATACCCGCCAGGGACGCTCCTACGAGCAGTACTTC
CASSYTRQGRSYEQYF
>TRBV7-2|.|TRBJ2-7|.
TGTGCCAGCAGCCCCGGGACCTCCTACGAGCAGTACTTC
CASSPGTSYEQYF
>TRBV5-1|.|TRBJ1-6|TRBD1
TGCGCCAGCAGCTTGGACAGGGGCGACTCACCCCTCCACTTT
CASSLDRGDSPLHF
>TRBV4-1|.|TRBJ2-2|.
TGCGCCAGCAGCCAAGTAGGCCCAATGAACACCGGGGAGCTGTTTTTT
CASSQVGPMNTGELFF
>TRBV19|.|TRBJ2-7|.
TGTGCCAGTAGTCCCATGGGGAGCTCCTACGAGCAGTACTTC
CASSPMGSSYEQYF
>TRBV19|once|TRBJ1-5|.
TGTGCCAGTAGTATACCCCGGGCCAACTTCAATCAGCCCCAGCATTTT
CASSIPRANFNQPQHF
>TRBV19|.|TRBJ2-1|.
TGTGCCAGTACACAAACGGGGACCAAGGGGGATGAGCAGTTCTTC
CASTQTGTKGDEQFF
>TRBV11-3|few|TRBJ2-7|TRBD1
TGTGCCAGCAGCCCCCGGACAGGGAGTGCCCACGAGCAGTACTTC
CASSPRTGSAHEQYF
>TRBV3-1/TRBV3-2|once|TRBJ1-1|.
TGTGCCAGCAGCCAAGCGCTATGGCAGGCCATGAACACTGAAGCTTTCTTT
CASSQALWQAMNTEAFF
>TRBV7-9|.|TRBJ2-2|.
TGTGCCAGCAGCTTAGCCGCCGGGGAGCTGTTTTTT
CASSLAAGELFF
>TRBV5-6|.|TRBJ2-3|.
TGTGCCAGCAGCCCCGGGGGTGAGTTTGGCTCCGATACGCAGTATTTT
CASSPGGEFGSDTQYF
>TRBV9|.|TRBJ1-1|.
TGTGCCAGCAGCGAGGGAGGGATACAAGACACTGAAGCTTTCTTT
CASSEGGIQDTEAFF
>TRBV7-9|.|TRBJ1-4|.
TGTGCCAGCAGCTTGGGCACCTCGGTTGCAACTAATGAAAAACTGTTTTTT
CASSLGTSVATNEKLFF
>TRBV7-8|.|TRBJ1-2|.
TGTGCCAGCAGCTTAGAACAGGTGCCGTGGGGCTACACCTTC
CASSLEQVPWGYTF
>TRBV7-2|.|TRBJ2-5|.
TGTGCCAGCAGCTTAGGGCTTTACCAAGAGACCCAGTACTTC
CASSLGLYQETQYF
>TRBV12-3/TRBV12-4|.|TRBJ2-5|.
TGTGCCAGCAGTTTAAATCAGGGCGAGACCCAGTACTTC
CASSLNQGETQYF
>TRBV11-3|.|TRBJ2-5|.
TGTGCCAGCAGCTTATCCCTGGGTCCGGAGACCCAGTACTTC
CASSLSLGPETQYF
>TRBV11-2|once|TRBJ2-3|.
TGTGCCAGCAGCTTAGTAGGGGCGGACACAGATACGCAGTATTTT
CASSLVGADTDTQYF
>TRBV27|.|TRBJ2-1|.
TGTGCCAGCAGTTTCGCCCATTACAATGAGCAGTTCTTC
CASSFAHYNEQFF